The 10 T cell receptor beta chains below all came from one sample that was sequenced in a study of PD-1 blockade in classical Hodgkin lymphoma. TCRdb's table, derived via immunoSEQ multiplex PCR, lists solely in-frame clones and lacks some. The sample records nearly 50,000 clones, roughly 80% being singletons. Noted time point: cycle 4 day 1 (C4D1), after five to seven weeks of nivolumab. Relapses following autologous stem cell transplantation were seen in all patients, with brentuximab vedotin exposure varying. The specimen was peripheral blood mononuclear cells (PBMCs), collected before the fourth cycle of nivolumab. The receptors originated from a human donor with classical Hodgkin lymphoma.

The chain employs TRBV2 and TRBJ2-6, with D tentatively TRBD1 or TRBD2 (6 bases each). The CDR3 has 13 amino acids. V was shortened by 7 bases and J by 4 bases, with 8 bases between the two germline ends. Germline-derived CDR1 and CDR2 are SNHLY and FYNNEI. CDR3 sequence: CASTGAGANVLTF. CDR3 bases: TGTGCCAGCACGGGGGCCGGGGCCAACGTCCTGACTTTC.

The CDR3 loop is CASSTDRVETQYF. The CDR3 nucleotides are TGCGCCAGCAGCACGGACAGGGTAGAGACCCAGTACTTC. The chain employs TRBV5-1 and TRBJ2-5; 8 bases line up with TRBD1. This CDR3 is 13 amino acids long. V lost 4 bases, J lost 4 bases, and 3 bases stayed unmatched. The germline V gene has CDR1 SGHRS and CDR2 YFSETQ.

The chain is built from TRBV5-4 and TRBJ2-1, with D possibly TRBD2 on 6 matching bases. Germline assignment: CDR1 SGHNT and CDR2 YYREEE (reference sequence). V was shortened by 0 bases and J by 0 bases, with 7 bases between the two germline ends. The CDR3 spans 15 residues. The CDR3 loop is CASSLDGSSYNEQFF. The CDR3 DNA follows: TGTGCCAGCAGCTTGGACGGGAGCTCCTACAATGAGCAGTTCTTC.

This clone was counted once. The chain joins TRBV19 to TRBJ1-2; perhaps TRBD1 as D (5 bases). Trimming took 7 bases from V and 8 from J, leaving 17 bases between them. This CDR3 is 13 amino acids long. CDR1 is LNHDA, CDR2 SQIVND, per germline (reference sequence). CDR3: CASTLQEGMGYTF. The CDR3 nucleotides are TGTGCCAGTACCTTACAGGAGGGGATGGGCTACACCTTC. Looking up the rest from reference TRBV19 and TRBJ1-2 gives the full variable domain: DGGITQSPKYLFRKEGQNVTLSCEQNLNHDAMYWYRQDPGQGLRLIYYSQIVNDFQKGDIAEGYSVSREKKESFPLTVTSAQKNPTAFYLCASTLQEGMGYTFGSGTRLTVV.

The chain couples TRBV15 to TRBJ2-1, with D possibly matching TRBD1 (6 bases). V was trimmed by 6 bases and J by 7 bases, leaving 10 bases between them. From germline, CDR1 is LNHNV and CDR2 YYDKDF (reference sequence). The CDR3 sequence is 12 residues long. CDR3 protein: CATREGVNEQFF. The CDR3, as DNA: TGTGCCACCAGAGAGGGGGTAAATGAGCAGTTCTTC. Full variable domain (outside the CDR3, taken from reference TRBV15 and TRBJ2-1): DAMVIQNPRYQVTQFGKPVTLSCSQTLNHNVMYWYQQKSSQAPKLLFHYYDKDFNNEADTPDNFQSRRPNTSFCFLDIRSPGLGDTAMYLCATREGVNEQFFGPGTRLTVL.

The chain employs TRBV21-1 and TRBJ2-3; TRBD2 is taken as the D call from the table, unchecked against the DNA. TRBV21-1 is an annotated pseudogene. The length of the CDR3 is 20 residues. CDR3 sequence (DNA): TGTGCCAGCAGCAAACCTAAGGATGAATGGAATTGGGAGGTGGGAGATACGCAGTATTTT. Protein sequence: CASSKPKDEWNWEVGDTQYF.

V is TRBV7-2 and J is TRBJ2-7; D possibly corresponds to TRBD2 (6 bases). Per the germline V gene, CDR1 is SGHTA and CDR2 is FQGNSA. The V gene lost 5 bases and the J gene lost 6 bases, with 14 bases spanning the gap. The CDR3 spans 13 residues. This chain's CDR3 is CASSLYRGGEQYF. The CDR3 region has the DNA TGTGCCAGCAGCCTCTATCGGGGAGGCGAGCAGTACTTC.

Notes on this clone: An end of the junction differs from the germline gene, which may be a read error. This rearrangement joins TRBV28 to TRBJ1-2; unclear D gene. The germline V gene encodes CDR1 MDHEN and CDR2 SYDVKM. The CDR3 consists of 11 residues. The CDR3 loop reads CASSSNYGYTF. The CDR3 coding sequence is TGTGCCAGCAGTTCTAACTACGGCTACACCTTC.

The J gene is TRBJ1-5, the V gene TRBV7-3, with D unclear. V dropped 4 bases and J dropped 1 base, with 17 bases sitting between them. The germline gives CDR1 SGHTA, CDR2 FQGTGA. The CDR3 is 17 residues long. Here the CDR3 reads CASSSMAASLSNQPQHF. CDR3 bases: TGTGCCAGCAGCTCCATGGCCGCTTCGCTAAGCAATCAGCCCCAGCATTTT.

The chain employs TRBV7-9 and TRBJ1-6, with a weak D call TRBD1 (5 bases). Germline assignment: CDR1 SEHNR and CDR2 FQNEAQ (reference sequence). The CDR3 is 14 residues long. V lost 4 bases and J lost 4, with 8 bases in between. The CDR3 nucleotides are TGTGCCAGCAGCTCGGGACCGTATAATTCACCCCTCCACTTT. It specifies CASSSGPYNSPLHF.